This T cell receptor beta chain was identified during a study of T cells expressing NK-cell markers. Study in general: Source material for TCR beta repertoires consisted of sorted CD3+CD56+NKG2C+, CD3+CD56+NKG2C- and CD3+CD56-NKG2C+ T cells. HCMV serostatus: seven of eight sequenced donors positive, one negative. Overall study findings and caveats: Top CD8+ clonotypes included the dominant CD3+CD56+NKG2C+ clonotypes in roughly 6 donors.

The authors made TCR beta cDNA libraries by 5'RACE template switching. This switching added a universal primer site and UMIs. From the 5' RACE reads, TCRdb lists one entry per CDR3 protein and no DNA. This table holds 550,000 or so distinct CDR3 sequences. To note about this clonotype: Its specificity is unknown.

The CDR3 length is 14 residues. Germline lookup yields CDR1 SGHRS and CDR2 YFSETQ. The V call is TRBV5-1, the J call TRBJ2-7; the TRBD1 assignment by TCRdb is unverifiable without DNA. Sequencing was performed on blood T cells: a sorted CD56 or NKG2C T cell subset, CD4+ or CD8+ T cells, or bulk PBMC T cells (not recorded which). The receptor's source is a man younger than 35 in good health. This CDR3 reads CASSSTGTGGEQYF.